These T cell receptor beta chains were read from a single sample in a study of T cells in Graves' hyperthyroidism and ophthalmopathy. TCRdb processed the multiplex PCR reads anew with MiXCR; each CDR3 protein has one entry. Among 200,000 to 300,000 distinct CDR3 sequences, over 20% were seen once, and the ten largest hold roughly a third. Sequencing was done on a sample of blood. The receptor source for this set is a woman in her forties with Graves' ophthalmopathy. Each CDR3 is given with its conserved first and last residue.

v_gene | CDR3aa
TRBV6-1 | CASSEAATGLASGYTF
TRBV14 | CASSQVGSGSVKQYF
TRBV28 | CASRVVAGTYEQYF
TRBV28 | CASSSLAGYDEQYF
TRBV28 | CASNNLGTYEQYF
TRBV12-3/TRBV12-4 | CASSRTNYEQYF
TRBV4-2 | CASSQGQGGSANYGYTF
TRBV14 | CASSQGSSGSYEQYF
TRBV6-5 | CASSSTELSSYEQYF
TRBV27 | CATKTGGNTGELFF
TRBV7-8 | CASSYAAGGGPWTQYF
TRBV6-5 | CASSYSLALVTGELFF
TRBV5-1 | CASSGKKDPSILYGYTF
TRBV29-1 | CSVPTSVRSNEQFF
TRBV9 | CASSVGTTQETQYF
TRBV30 | CAWSQQGYEQYF
TRBV12-3/TRBV12-4 | CANTPGARGDQPQHF
TRBV20-1 | CSVNSPLHF
TRBV28 | CASSLYRGAKNIQYF
TRBV6-5 | CASSYSWNTNTDTQYF
TRBV6-2/TRBV6-3 | CATLLAETQYF
TRBV29-1 | CSVGAGGRQETQYF
TRBV5-6 | CASTGGRGYEQYF
TRBV6-1 | CASSEVGVNTEAFF
TRBV28 | CASGLRLETQYF
TRBV7-2 | CASSWAIQETQYF
TRBV28 | CTSTKRVPPYEQYF
TRBV6-2/TRBV6-3 | CASSTSGSRRQF
TRBV4-1 | CASSHLFSPESSGANVLTF
TRBV19 | CASKVGTGELFF
TRBV7-8 | CASSPGTLAYEQYF
TRBV7-9 | CASSRGGANSYEQYF
TRBV28 | CASRPGTANYGYTF
TRBV28 | CASSNRWDRTYETQYF
TRBV29-1 | CSVEEGAGAKETQYF
TRBV20-1 | CSAYGSPNSPLHF
TRBV9 | CASSDGQGLNEQYF
TRBV11-2 | CASSWEGGWETQYF
TRBV9 | CASSVEGDRVGYTF
TRBV28 | CASSFSLGKLGEQYF
TRBV11-2 | CASSSIGKGTEAFF
TRBV15 | CATSPAGTGAFYEQYF
TRBV28 | CASSLPGYTETQYF
TRBV7-8 | CASSPLMGKGYNEQFF
TRBV7-9 | CASSQPGSQETQYF
TRBV28 | CASSAENYGYTF
TRBV7-2 | CASSKGQGETEAFF
TRBV19 | CASKWTASSYEQYF
TRBV2 | CASSDFPNEDTEAFF
TRBV28 | CASSFPRGVNQPQHF
TRBV4-1 | CASSQVEVPGETQYF
TRBV28 | CASSLIREFVDIQYF